This record concerns one T cell receptor (beta chain) sequence. Its antigen specificity is not known. No clone much larger than this one lies a single base away; base qualities are absent. Each collaborating institution followed its own protocols to collect whole blood in K2EDTA tubes. For TCRbeta analysis, collaborators shipped samples as frozen whole blood, isolated PBMCs, or DNA extracted from either of those sample types. These data belong to a study of blood T cell repertoires in COVID-19 (dated by TCRdb to between 2020 and 2021). Broadly, across the study: Collaborator samples came from the United States, Italy and Spain and covered acute and convalescent phases of COVID-19. The material from the prospective study consisted of cDNA or gDNA derived from T cells, B-cell-depleted T cells, or PBMCs. Subjects who had been exposed to COVID-19, were actively infected with it, or had recovered from it provided the deeply sampled blood TCRbeta repertoires that made up the dataset. A freely available public database, intended as a resource for researchers studying the immune response to SARS-CoV-2, is where the repertoires were released. Samples came from the ongoing ImmuneRACE study (first 160 participants) plus 1,254 subjects from 6 global collaborators. The sample metadata nearly always contained a de-identified subject ID, COVID-19 status, age in years and sex. Where HLA class I and class II types were available, the types were taken from metadata supplied by the sample provider, not from assay-based typing.

General conclusions and limits of the study: The quantity of clinical and demographic metadata differed by source and by participant and was supplied without curation.

Measured from the cysteine to the phenylalanine, the CDR3 is 16 residues long. Just the 48-base CDR3 DNA is kept, in frame starting at base 1. Compared with germline, V lacks 0 bases and J lacks 2 bases; bases without a gene match: 3. TCRbeta CDR3 regions were amplified from genomic DNA using the immunoSEQ Assay, a bias-controlled multiplex PCR. The authors' pipeline ran thus. The number of nucleated cells in each sample was estimated by amplification of reference gene primers within the assay. Sequence reads were collapsed and filtered to measure the absolute abundance of every unique TCRbeta CDR3 rearrangement. For each sample, productive Simpson clonality was calculated as the square root of Simpson's diversity index across productive rearrangements. This immuneACCESS table, as held by TCRdb, lists in-frame sequences with V and J called but not all clones. Of the missing ones, under half trace to an unresolved V gene in checked studies; the others have no known cause. V, J and clone size reflect that table, while D and trimming were determined from the DNA. The table for this sample lists 210,000 or so clones; 85% to 90% of them were counted only once. Of the sample, roughly 4.2% falls within the top ten clones.

The source material was peripheral blood. The receptor's source is a man aged 45-60 years with acute or convalescent COVID-19. The chain is assembled from TRBV23-1 and TRBJ1-2; TRBD1 lines up with 10 middle nucleotides. TRBV23-1 is sorted into the ORF group, with uncertain function. The DNA sequence follows: TGCGCCAGCAGTCAATCGGGGGACAGGGGAAACTATGGCTACACCTTC. Its protein product is CASSQSGDRGNYGYTF.